This T cell receptor beta chain was sequenced during a study of cytomegalovirus exposure and HLA in healthy donors. Notes on the study in general: It was reported that the classifier diagnosed cytomegalovirus status with high specificity and sensitivity in both the original and validation cohorts. Researchers catalogued about 150 TCR beta chains as cytomegalovirus-associated. According to a later analysis, TCR clusters from the first cohort tended to co-occur in the 110 or so validation repertoires. Rarity marked most TCR sequences, yet some public TCRs occurred in many donors.

Some clones are missing from TCRdb's copy, which holds only in-frame ones; the method was immunoSEQ multiplex PCR. Found here are 110,000 to 150,000 clones, approximately 89% of them singletons; the top ten hold 8% to 9.5%. Remarks on this clone: Its specificity is not known.

Looked up from germline, CDR1 is LGHNA and CDR2 is YNFKEQ. The CDR3 length is 15 residues. Unmatched junction bases numbered 9, after V lost 6 bases and J lost 4 bases. This receptor was obtained from a woman aged 18-30 years in good health and CMV-seropositive. This chain joins TRBV4-2 and TRBJ2-5, with 9 bases matching TRBD1. Sequenced input: PBMCs. The CDR3 is CASSPYGTGIETQYF. CDR3 DNA: TGTGCCAGCAGTCCGTACGGGACAGGGATAGAGACCCAGTACTTC.